These 7 T cell receptor beta chains share one sample of origin, sequenced in a study of long-term antiretroviral therapy in people with HIV (dated by TCRdb to the early 2020s). The immunoSEQ hsTCRB v3.0 assay was used at survey level resolution to sequence the TRB variable region. As stored in TCRdb, this immuneACCESS dataset retains in-frame rearrangements with V and J assigned. A fraction of the clones does not appear; measured against another copy, unresolved V genes explain less than half of the discrepancy, and the remainder lacks a known reason. A total of approximately 35,000 clones appear in this sample, 94% of them only once. 3% to 4.5% of the sample belongs to the ten largest clones. The starting material was unsorted PBMCs, obtained 4.1 years after starting antiretroviral therapy. These receptors all come from a woman aged 45 to 65 with HIV.

This chain joins TRBV6-6 and TRBJ2-2, with TRBD1 matching 7 bases. The CDR3 is 14 residues long. The ends lost 6 bases at V and 6 bases at J; junction bases unmatched: 7. Germline V gene data show CDR1 as MNHNY and CDR2 as SVGAGI (reference sequence). As DNA, the CDR3 is TGTGCCAGCAGGCTCCGGGACAGAGCCGGGGAGCTGTTTTTT. Protein sequence: CASRLRDRAGELFF.

The chain is built from TRBV5-1 and TRBJ2-3, with D possibly TRBD2 on 6 matching bases. CDR1 is SGHRS, CDR2 YFSETQ, per germline. The CDR3 is 15 amino acids. The V gene lost 7 bases and the J gene lost 2 bases, with 17 bases spanning the gap. CDR3 amino acids: CASSGGGLPTDTQYF. DNA for the CDR3: TGCGCCAGCTCCGGAGGAGGACTACCCACAGATACGCAGTATTTT.

The V call is TRBV6-6, the J call TRBJ1-1, with a tentative D call TRBD1 (5 bases). The CDR3 loop spans 14 amino acids. CDR1 is MNHNY and CDR2 is SVGAGI in the germline V gene (reference sequence). The V end lost 6 bases, the J end lost 0 bases, and 11 bases lay between the germline ends. CDR3: CASSPGTVNTEAFF. Written as DNA, the CDR3 is TGTGCCAGCAGCCCCGGGACGGTGAACACTGAAGCTTTCTTT.

The gene calls are TRBV5-1 and TRBJ2-5, with D tentatively TRBD1 (5 bases). Germline CDR1 is SGHRS and CDR2 is YFSETQ. The ends were cut back, 0 bases at V and 5 bases at J, with 11 bases in the middle. The CDR3 is 14 residues long. The DNA of the CDR3 is TGCGCCAGCAGCTTGGGCCAGGGTCAGGAGACCCAGTACTTC. Its protein is CASSLGQGQETQYF.

V is TRBV6-1 and J is TRBJ2-2; no reliable D call. V was shortened by 7 bases and J by 6 bases, with 6 bases between the two germline ends. The CDR3 contains 11 residues. Germline-derived CDR1 and CDR2 are MNHNS and SASEGT. As DNA, the CDR3 is TGTGCCAGCATGATTGCCGGGGAGCTGTTTTTT. This translates into CASMIAGELFF.

This clone has just one count. V usage is TRBV2 and J usage is TRBJ1-3; D is possibly TRBD1 (5 bases). In germline, CDR1 is SNHLY, CDR2 FYNNEI. V was shortened by 4 bases and J by 1 base, with 8 bases between the two germline ends. This CDR3 has 14 residues. The CDR3 DNA follows: TGTGCCAGCAGTGTTGGGGGATCTGGAAACACCATATATTTT. This translates into CASSVGGSGNTIYF.

V gene TRBV14 combines with J gene TRBJ1-1; D is unresolved. The CDR3 runs to 14 residues. The ends were cut back, 4 bases at V and 4 bases at J, with 13 bases in the middle. Germline V gene lookup returns CDR1 SGHDN and CDR2 FVKESK. For the CDR3, the DNA is TGTGCCAGCAGCCTTCAAGTGTCGACCACTGAAGCTTTCTTT. Its translation: CASSLQVSTTEAFF.